The clone carrying this T cell receptor beta chain was detected only a few times. Its cognate antigen is unknown. Some clones are missing from TCRdb's copy, which holds only in-frame ones; the method was immunoSEQ multiplex PCR. The sample includes roughly 1,100,000 clones, approximately 68% of them seen just once. The sample belongs to a study of shared clonotypes between healthy human individuals. About the research overall: There were three CD4 naive, three CD4 memory, two CD8 naive and one CD8 memory plates per donor.

V lost 1 base and J lost 7; bases outside the gene matches: 4. The CDR3 has 14 amino acids. Germline V gives CDR1 GTSNPN, CDR2 SVGIG (reference sequence). Notes on the study in general: What naive subsets generally showed was a larger estimated richness than memory subsets showed. Rarefaction showed that sequencing of sorted subsets was incomplete (despite large depth).

The study drew its donors from healthy HIV-negative adults without recent acute infections or vaccinations. The material sequenced was memory CD4+ T cells sorted from blood. Regarding subset: CD45RA-negative fraction. This receptor was obtained from a man aged 18 to 30 in good health. The rearrangement links TRBV30 to TRBJ1-6, with 7 bases that match TRBD1. The CDR3 region has the DNA TGTGCCTGGAGTGGGACAGGCTCCAATTCACCCCTCCACTTT. This sequence encodes CAWSGTGSNSPLHF.